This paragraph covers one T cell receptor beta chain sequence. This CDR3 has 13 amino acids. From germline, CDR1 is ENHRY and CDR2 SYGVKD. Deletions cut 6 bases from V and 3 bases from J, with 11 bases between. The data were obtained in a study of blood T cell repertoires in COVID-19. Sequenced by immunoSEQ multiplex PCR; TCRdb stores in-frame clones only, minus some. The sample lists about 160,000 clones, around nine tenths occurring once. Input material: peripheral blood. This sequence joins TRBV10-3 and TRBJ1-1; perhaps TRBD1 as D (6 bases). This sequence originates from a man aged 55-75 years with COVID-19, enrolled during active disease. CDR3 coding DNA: TGTGCCATCAGGGCCGGACAGCACACTGAAGCTTTCTTT. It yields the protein CAIRAGQHTEAFF.